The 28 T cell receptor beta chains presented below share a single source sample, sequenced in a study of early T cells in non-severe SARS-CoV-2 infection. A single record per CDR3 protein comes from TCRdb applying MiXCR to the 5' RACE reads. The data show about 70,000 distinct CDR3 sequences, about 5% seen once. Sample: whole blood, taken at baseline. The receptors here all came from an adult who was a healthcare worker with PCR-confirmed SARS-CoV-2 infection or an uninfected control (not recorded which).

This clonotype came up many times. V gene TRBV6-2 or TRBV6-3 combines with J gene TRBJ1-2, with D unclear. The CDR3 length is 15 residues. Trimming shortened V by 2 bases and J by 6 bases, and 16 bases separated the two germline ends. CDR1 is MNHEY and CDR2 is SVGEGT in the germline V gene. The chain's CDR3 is CASSYPWRGNDGYTF. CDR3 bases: TGTGCCAGCAGTTACCCCTGGAGAGGGAACGATGGCTACACCTTC.

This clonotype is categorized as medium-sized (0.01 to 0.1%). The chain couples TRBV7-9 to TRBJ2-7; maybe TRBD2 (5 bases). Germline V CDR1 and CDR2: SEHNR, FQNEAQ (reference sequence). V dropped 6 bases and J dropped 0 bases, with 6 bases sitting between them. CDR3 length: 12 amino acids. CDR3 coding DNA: TGTGCCAGCAGGGGGAGCTCCTACGAGCAGTACTTC. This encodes CASRGSSYEQYF.

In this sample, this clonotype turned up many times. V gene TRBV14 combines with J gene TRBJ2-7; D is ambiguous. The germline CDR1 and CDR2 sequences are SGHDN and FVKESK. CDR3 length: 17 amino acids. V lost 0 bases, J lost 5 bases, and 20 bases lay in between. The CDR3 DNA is TGTGCCAGCAGCCAAGATAGGCTAGAAAGAAGTTCGGACGAGCAGTACTTC. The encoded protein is CASSQDRLERSSDEQYF.

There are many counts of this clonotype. The CDR3 DNA reads as TGTGCCAGCAGATCTGACTCGACCGGCGGCAATCAGCCCCAGCATTTT. Its protein is CASRSDSTGGNQPQHF. The genes are TRBV7-2 and TRBJ1-5; D ambiguous. The CDR3 has 16 amino acids. Per germline, CDR1 SGHTA and CDR2 FQGNSA. V lost 6 bases and J lost 2, with 17 bases in between.

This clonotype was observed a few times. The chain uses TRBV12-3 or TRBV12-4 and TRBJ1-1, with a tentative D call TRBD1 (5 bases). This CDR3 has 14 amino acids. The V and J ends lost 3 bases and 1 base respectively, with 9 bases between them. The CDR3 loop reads CASSLGQRNTEAFF. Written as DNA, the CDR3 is TGTGCCAGCAGTTTGGGGCAGAGGAACACTGAAGCTTTCTTT.

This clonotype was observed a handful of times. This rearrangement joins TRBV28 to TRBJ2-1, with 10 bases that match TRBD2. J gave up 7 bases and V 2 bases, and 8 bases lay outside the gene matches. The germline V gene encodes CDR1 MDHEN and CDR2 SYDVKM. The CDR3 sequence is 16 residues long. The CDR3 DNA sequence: TGTGCCAGCAGTTTACGAGCTAGCGGGAGAAGAAATGAGCAGTTCTTC. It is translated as CASSLRASGRRNEQFF. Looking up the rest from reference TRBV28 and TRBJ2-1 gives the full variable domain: DVKVTQSSRYLVKRTGEKVFLECVQDMDHENMFWYRQDPGLGLRLIYFSYDVKMKEKGDIPEGYSVSREKKERFSLILESASTNQTSMYLCASSLRASGRRNEQFFGPGTRLTVL.

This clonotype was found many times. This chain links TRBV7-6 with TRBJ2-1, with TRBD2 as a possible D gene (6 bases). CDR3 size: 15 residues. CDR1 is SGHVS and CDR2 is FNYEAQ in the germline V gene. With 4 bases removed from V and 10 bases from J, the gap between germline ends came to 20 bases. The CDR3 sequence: CASSYALAGSQEQFF. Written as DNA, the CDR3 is TGTGCCAGCAGCTACGCTCTGGCGGGGAGTCAAGAGCAGTTCTTC.

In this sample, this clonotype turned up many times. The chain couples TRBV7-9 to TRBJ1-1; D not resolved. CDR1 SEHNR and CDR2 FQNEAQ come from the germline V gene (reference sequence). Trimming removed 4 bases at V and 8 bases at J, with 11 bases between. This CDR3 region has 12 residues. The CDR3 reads CASSSGRLEAFF. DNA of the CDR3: TGTGCCAGCAGCTCCGGACGGTTGGAAGCTTTCTTT.

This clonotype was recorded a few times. The CDR3 spells CSATLPGLDTGELFF. The CDR3 DNA is TGCAGTGCCACTCTCCCGGGACTGGACACCGGGGAGCTGTTTTTT. The chain is built from TRBV20-1 and TRBJ2-2, with D perhaps TRBD2 (6 bases). This CDR3 comprises 15 residues. Germline-derived CDR1 and CDR2 are DFQATT and SNEGSKA (reference sequence). V shed 6 bases and J shed 3 bases, with 17 bases lying between them.

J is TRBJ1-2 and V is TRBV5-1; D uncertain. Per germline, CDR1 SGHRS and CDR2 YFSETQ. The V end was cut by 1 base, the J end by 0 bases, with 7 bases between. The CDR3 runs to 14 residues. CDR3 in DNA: TGCGCCAGCAGCTTGACGGAATCTAACTATGGCTACACCTTC. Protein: CASSLTESNYGYTF.

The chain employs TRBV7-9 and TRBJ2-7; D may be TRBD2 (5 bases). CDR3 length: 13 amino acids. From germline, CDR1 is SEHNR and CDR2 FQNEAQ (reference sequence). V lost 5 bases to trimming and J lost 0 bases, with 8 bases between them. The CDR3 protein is CASSPGISYEQYF. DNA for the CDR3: TGTGCCAGCAGCCCCGGGATCTCCTACGAGCAGTACTTC.

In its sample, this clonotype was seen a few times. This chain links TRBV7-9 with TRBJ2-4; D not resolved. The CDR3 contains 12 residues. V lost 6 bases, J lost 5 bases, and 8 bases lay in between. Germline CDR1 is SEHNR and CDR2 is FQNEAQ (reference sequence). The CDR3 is CASSVGQNIQYF. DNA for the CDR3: TGTGCCAGCAGTGTAGGCCAAAACATTCAGTACTTC.

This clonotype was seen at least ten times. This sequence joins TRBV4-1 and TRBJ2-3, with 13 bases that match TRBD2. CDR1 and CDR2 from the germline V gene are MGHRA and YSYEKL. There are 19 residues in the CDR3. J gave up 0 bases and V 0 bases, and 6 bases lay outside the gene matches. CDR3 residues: CASSQDGTSGIGSTDTQYF. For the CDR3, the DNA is TGCGCCAGCAGCCAAGATGGGACTAGCGGGATTGGGAGCACAGATACGCAGTATTTT.

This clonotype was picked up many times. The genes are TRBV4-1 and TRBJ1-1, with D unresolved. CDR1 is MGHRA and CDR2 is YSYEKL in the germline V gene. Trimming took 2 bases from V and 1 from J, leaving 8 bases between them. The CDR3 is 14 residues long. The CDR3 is CASSQFLTNTEAFF. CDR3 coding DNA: TGCGCCAGCAGCCAATTTCTAACGAACACTGAAGCTTTCTTT.

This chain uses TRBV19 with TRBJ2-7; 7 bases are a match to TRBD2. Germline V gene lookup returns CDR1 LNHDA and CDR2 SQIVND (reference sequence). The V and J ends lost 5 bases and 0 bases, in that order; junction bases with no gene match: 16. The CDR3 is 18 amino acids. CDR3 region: CASSRTITAGTRSYEQYF. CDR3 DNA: TGTGCCAGTAGTCGTACCATAACAGCGGGAACTCGCTCCTACGAGCAGTACTTC. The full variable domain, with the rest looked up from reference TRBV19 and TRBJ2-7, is DGGITQSPKYLFRKEGQNVTLSCEQNLNHDAMYWYRQDPGQGLRLIYYSQIVNDFQKGDIAEGYSVSREKKESFPLTVTSAQKNPTAFYLCASSRTITAGTRSYEQYFGPGTRLTVT.

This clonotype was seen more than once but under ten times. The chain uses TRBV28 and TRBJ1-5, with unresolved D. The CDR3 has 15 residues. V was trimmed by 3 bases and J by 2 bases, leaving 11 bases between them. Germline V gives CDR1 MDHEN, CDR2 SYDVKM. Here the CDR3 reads CASSFWARRNQPQHF. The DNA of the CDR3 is TGTGCCAGCAGTTTCTGGGCGCGGCGCAATCAGCCCCAGCATTTT.

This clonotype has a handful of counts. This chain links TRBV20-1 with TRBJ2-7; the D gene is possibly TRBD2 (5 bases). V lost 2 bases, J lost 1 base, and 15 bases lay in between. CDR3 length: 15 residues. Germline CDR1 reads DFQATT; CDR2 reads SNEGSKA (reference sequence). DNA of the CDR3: TGCAGTGCTAGAACGGGAACAGTACGTTCCTACGAGCAGTACTTC. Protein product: CSARTGTVRSYEQYF.

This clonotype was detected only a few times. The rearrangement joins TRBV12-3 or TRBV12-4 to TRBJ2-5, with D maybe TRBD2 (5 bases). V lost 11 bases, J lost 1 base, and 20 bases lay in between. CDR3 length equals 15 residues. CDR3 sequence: CAEGGTPVRQETQYF. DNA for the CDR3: TGTGCCGAGGGCGGAACCCCCGTCCGCCAAGAGACCCAGTACTTC.

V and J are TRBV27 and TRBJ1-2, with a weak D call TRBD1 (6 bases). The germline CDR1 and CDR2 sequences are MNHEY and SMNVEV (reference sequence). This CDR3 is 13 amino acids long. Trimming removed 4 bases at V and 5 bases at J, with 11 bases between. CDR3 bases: TGTGCCAGCAGTTGGGGGACACCTTATGGCTACACCTTC. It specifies CASSWGTPYGYTF.

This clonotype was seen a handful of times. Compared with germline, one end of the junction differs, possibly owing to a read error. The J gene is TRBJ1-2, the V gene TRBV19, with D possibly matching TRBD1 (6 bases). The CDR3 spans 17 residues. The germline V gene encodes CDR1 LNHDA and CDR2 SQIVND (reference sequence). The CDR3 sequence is CASSILTPGDYNYGYTF. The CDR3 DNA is TGCGCCAGTAGTATTCTAACCCCAGGGGATTATAACTATGGCTACACCTTC.

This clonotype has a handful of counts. The CDR3 reads CASSYSFEQYF. DNA of the CDR3: TGTGCCAGCAGTTACTCGTTTGAGCAGTACTTC. The J gene is TRBJ2-7, the V gene TRBV6-2 or TRBV6-3, with D unclear. Germline lookup yields CDR1 MNHEY and CDR2 SVGEGT. V gave up 0 bases and J gave up 7 bases, with 4 bases separating them. The CDR3 length is 11 residues.

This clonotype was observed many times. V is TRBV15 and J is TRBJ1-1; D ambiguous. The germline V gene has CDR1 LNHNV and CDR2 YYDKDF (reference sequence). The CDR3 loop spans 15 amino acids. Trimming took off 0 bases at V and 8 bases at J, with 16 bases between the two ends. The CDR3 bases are TGTGCCACCAGCAGAGAGTTCGTGGCAACAGCCGAAGCTTTCTTT. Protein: CATSREFVATAEAFF.

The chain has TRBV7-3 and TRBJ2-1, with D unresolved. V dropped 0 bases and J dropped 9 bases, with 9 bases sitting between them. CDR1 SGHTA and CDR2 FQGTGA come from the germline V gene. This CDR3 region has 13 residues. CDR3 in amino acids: CASSLTDFSEQFF. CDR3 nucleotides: TGTGCCAGCAGCTTAACCGATTTCAGTGAGCAGTTCTTC.

This CDR3 is CASSYLAGDKTEQFF. CDR3 DNA: TGTGCCAGCAGTTACCTAGCGGGAGACAAAACTGAGCAGTTCTTC. This chain links TRBV12-3 or TRBV12-4 with TRBJ2-1; 10 nucleotides match TRBD2. V shed 4 bases, J shed 9 bases, and the junction held 9 bases outside the gene matches. The CDR3 loop spans 15 amino acids.

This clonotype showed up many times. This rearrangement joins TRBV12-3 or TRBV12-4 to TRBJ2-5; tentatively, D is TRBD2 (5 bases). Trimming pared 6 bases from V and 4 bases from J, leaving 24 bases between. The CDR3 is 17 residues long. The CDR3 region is CASRTSSLGSRGETQYF. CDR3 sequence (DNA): TGTGCCAGCAGGACCTCGAGTCTTGGATCTCGGGGAGAGACCCAGTACTTC.

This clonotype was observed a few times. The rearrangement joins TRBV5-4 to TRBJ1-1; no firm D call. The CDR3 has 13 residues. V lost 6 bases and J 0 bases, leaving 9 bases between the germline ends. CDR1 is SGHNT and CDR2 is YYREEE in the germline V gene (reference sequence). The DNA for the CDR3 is TGTGCCAGCACCCTGACCTTGAACACTGAAGCTTTCTTT. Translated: CASTLTLNTEAFF.

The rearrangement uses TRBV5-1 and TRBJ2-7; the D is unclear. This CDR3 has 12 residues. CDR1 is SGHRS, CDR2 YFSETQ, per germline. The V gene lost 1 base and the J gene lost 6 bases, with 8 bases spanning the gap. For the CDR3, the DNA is TGCGCCAGCAGCTTGAGGTCCGGCGAGCAGTACTTC. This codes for CASSLRSGEQYF.

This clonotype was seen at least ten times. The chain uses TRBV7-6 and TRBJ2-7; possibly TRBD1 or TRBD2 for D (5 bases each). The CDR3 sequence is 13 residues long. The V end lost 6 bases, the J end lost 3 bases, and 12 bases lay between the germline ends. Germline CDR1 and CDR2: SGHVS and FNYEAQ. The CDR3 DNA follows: TGTGCCAGCAGTTGGGGACCAGACTACGAGCAGTACTTC. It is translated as CASSWGPDYEQYF.